These T cell receptor beta chains were read from a single sample in a study of shared clonotypes between healthy human individuals. TCRdb keeps only in-frame clones here, not all; method: immunoSEQ multiplex PCR. The sample gives some 2,000,000 clones, 95% of which show up once; 0.1% to 0.15% is in the top ten. Material for sequencing was naive CD4+ T cells sorted from blood. The source of these receptors is a man aged 18-30 years in good health. Each CDR3 is given without its conserved first and last residue. Each record gives: V gene, J gene, CDR3 length, CDR3 protein.

V: TRBV4-1
J: TRBJ2-4
length: 13
CDR3: ASSQAGDNKNIQY

V: TRBV6-1
J: TRBJ1-6
length: 12
CDR3: ASSGGTGDRSLH

V: TRBV30
J: TRBJ1-5
length: 13
CDR3: AWSAGGYSNQPQH

V: TRBV7-9
J: TRBJ2-7
length: 12
CDR3: ASSMTGNTYEQY

V: TRBV6-5
J: TRBJ1-2
length: 13
CDR3: ASSYSPDNNYGYT

V: TRBV9
J: TRBJ2-7
length: 13
CDR3: ASSGLAGPADEQY

V: TRBV6-1
J: TRBJ2-2
length: 13
CDR3: ASSPLASNTGELF

V: TRBV28
J: TRBJ2-7
length: 12
CDR3: ASSVPGQGVEQY

V: TRBV6-1
J: TRBJ1-6
length: 14
CDR3: ASSESWGGGWSPLH

V: TRBV7-9
J: TRBJ2-7
length: 12
CDR3: ASSFDRGVDEQY

V: TRBV28
J: TRBJ1-5
length: 13
CDR3: ASSRQGDANQPQH

V: TRBV9
J: TRBJ1-3
length: 15
CDR3: ASSANLGQGTGNTIY

V: TRBV7-9
J: TRBJ1-1
length: 11
CDR3: AGDKFADTEAF

V: TRBV5-4
J: TRBJ2-6
length: 13
CDR3: ASSLAGSGANVLT

V: TRBV7-9
J: TRBJ1-5
length: 15
CDR3: ASSLAPGTGSNQPQH

V: TRBV7-9
J: TRBJ2-6
length: 14
CDR3: ASELWNGAVANVLT

V: TRBV10-3
J: TRBJ2-7
length: 10
CDR3: AISDGSYEQY

V: TRBV9
J: TRBJ2-4
length: 13
CDR3: ASSAKSDPKNIQY

V: TRBV7-2
J: TRBJ2-3
length: 12
CDR3: ASSLGRGRDTQY

V: TRBV7-9
J: TRBJ2-3
length: 13
CDR3: ASSSLGRSTDTQY

V: TRBV6-5
J: TRBJ1-6
length: 13
CDR3: ASRSSGSYNSPLH

V: TRBV19
J: TRBJ2-1
length: 12
CDR3: ASIGTSGLDEQF

V: TRBV6-1
J: TRBJ2-7
length: 11
CDR3: ASSEARAGEQY

V: TRBV10-3
J: TRBJ2-7
length: 10
CDR3: AISLYSQEQY

V: TRBV23-1
J: TRBJ2-1
length: 12
CDR3: ASSHGTEGMTQF

V: TRBV11-2
J: TRBJ1-1
length: 13
CDR3: ASSPIRGVGTEAF

V: TRBV6-5
J: TRBJ2-7
length: 13
CDR3: ASSPGGQGAGEQY

V: TRBV2
J: TRBJ2-2
length: 13
CDR3: ASSVLATNTGELF

V: TRBV4-1
J: TRBJ1-2
length: 17
CDR3: ASSQLISGARRANYGYT

V: TRBV7-2
J: TRBJ2-3
length: 14
CDR3: ASSLGPGLGADTQY

V: TRBV5-8
J: TRBJ2-1
length: 11
CDR3: ASSLGLAGEQF

V: TRBV4-2
J: TRBJ2-3
length: 16
CDR3: ASSPTGTGGPNTDTQY

V: TRBV10-3
J: TRBJ2-7
length: 11
CDR3: AISGGEGREQY

V: TRBV30
J: TRBJ2-5
length: 10
CDR3: AWDRGQETQY

V: TRBV10-3
J: TRBJ2-3
length: 14
CDR3: AISESGQGKTDTQY

V: TRBV5-1
J: TRBJ2-1
length: 14
CDR3: ASSLDGPPPINEQF

V: TRBV2
J: TRBJ1-1
length: 12
CDR3: ASTQGAQGGEAF

V: TRBV19
J: TRBJ2-7
length: 13
CDR3: ASSPDRQGGYEQY

V: TRBV7-2
J: TRBJ2-2
length: 13
CDR3: ASSPAILLAGELF

V: TRBV19
J: TRBJ1-2
length: 10
CDR3: AAARPLYGYT

V: TRBV2
J: TRBJ2-1
length: 14
CDR3: ASELTTSGSYREQF

V: TRBV7-2
J: TRBJ1-5
length: 12
CDR3: ASSPQTGFEPQH

V: TRBV6-1
J: TRBJ1-1
length: 12
CDR3: ASITRDPNTEAF

V: TRBV7-9
J: TRBJ1-2
length: 17
CDR3: ASSPLHPGTVPANYGYT

V: TRBV6-6
J: TRBJ2-5
length: 14
CDR3: ASSHGRGGGQETQY

V: TRBV2
J: TRBJ1-2
length: 11
CDR3: ASSEKQAGGYT

V: TRBV29-1
J: TRBJ2-1
length: 11
CDR3: SVEAYYSNEQF

V: TRBV6-5
J: TRBJ1-2
length: 11
CDR3: ASSSGPNYGYT

V: TRBV29-1
J: TRBJ2-7
length: 12
CDR3: SAESPGQTYEQY

V: TRBV30
J: TRBJ2-1
length: 12
CDR3: AYDQGVFGVGQF

V: TRBV7-9
J: TRBJ1-2
length: 13
CDR3: ASSGVDLNKYGYT

V: TRBV10-3
J: TRBJ1-5
length: 11
CDR3: AISDTSNQPQH

V: TRBV30
J: TRBJ2-1
length: 9
CDR3: AWSGGNEQF

V: TRBV5-1
J: TRBJ1-1
length: 14
CDR3: ASSLGAGRGHAEAF

V: TRBV4-3
J: TRBJ1-2
length: 12
CDR3: ASSQGLTGGGYT

V: TRBV7-9
J: TRBJ2-7
length: 11
CDR3: ASSLLDQYEQY

V: TRBV7-9
J: TRBJ2-2
length: 16
CDR3: ASSLGTLQGVHTGELF

V: TRBV5-4
J: TRBJ2-6
length: 16
CDR3: ASSLRVAVNSGANVLT